What follows are 23 T cell receptor beta chains derived from one specimen sequenced in a study of blood T cell repertoires in COVID-19. The protocol was immunoSEQ multiplex PCR, while the TCRdb copy is restricted to in-frame clones and leaves out a portion. The sample carries about 130,000 clones, 90% recorded once. The sequenced sample was peripheral blood. These TCRs come from a man between 60 and 75 years old with COVID-19, enrolled during active disease.

The count of this clone is one. V usage is TRBV5-1 and J usage is TRBJ1-6, with D perhaps TRBD1 (6 bases). Germline-derived CDR1 and CDR2 are SGHRS and YFSETQ. This CDR3 comprises 17 residues. V was pared by 4 bases and J by 0 bases, with 14 bases between. CDR3 DNA: TGCGCCAGCAGCCCGGGACACACGAGCTCCTATAATTCACCCCTCCACTTT. This encodes CASSPGHTSSYNSPLHF.

Concerning this clone itself: The same CDR3 is also encoded by other DNA sequences in this sample. The chain carries TRBV5-1 and TRBJ1-1; D might be TRBD1 (5 bases). V shed 5 bases and J shed 1 base, with 9 bases lying between them. The CDR3 is made up of 13 amino acids. Germline assignment: CDR1 SGHRS and CDR2 YFSETQ. CDR3 loop: CASSLTGNTEAFF. The CDR3 DNA reads as TGCGCCAGCAGTCTTACAGGGAACACTGAAGCTTTCTTT.

The chain combines TRBV25-1 with TRBJ1-2, with TRBD1 matching 7 bases. The junction had 12 bases not matched to a gene; V was cut back by 3 bases and J by 8 bases. CDR3 length equals 15 residues. The germline CDR1 and CDR2 sequences are MGHDK and SYGVNS. The CDR3 DNA reads TGTGCCAGCAGTGAGGACCCTGGGACAGTGGACGGCTACACCTTC. It translates to CASSEDPGTVDGYTF.

This rearrangement joins TRBV6-2 or TRBV6-3 to TRBJ1-2, with D unresolved. Trimming cost V 6 bases and J 7 bases, with 18 bases left between them. The CDR3 loop spans 14 amino acids. CDR1 and CDR2 from the germline V gene are MNHEY and SVGEGT. Here the CDR3 DNA reads TGTGCCAGCAGCACGACACGGCCTTTGCGTGGCTACACCTTC. It yields the protein CASSTTRPLRGYTF.

The chain employs TRBV4-1 and TRBJ1-2, with D possibly matching TRBD1 (6 bases). Per the germline V gene, CDR1 is MGHRA and CDR2 is YSYEKL. CDR3 length equals 15 residues. Trimming pared 4 bases from V and 2 bases from J, leaving 14 bases between. The CDR3 reads CASSPQGLPNYGYTF. As DNA, the CDR3 is TGCGCCAGCAGCCCCCAGGGGTTACCAAACTATGGCTACACCTTC.

The rearrangement joins TRBV11-3 to TRBJ1-3, with 9 bases matching TRBD1. There are 15 residues in the CDR3. CDR1 is SGHNT and CDR2 is YENEEA in the germline V gene. Trimming at V came to 2 bases and at J to 2 bases, leaving 1 base not matched to a gene. Written as DNA, the CDR3 is TGTGCCAGCAGCTTATGGACAGGGGCTGGAAACACCATATATTTT. This codes for CASSLWTGAGNTIYF.

V gene TRBV7-2 combines with J gene TRBJ2-2; TRBD2 agrees at 8 bases. This CDR3 contains 16 residues. CDR1 SGHTA and CDR2 FQGNSA come from the germline V gene. With V trimmed by 1 base and J by 6 bases, 7 bases remained unmatched. CDR3 region: CASSLVSGASPGELFF. Here the CDR3 DNA reads TGTGCCAGCAGCTTAGTTAGCGGGGCGTCCCCCGGGGAGCTGTTTTTT.

The V call is TRBV19, the J call TRBJ1-1; tentative D call: TRBD1 (5 bases). The V end was cut by 6 bases, the J end by 3 bases, with 17 bases between. The CDR3 spans 15 residues. The germline V gene has CDR1 LNHDA and CDR2 SQIVND (reference sequence). CDR3 nucleotide sequence: TGTGCCAGTAGGGCGGGGGACGATAGTGACACTGAAGCTTTCTTT. Its protein is CASRAGDDSDTEAFF.

The genes are TRBV30 and TRBJ2-1; tentatively, D is TRBD2 (5 bases). This CDR3 spans 11 amino acids. The germline V gene has CDR1 GTSNPN and CDR2 SVGIG (reference sequence). V was clipped by 0 bases and J by 10 bases, with 7 bases between them. CDR3 nucleotide sequence: TGTGCCTGGAGTGTTGAGGGAGAGCAGTTCTTC. Its translation: CAWSVEGEQFF.

The chain has TRBV11-2 and TRBJ2-2; D may be TRBD1 (6 bases). The CDR3 is 15 residues long. CDR1 SGHAT and CDR2 FQNNGV come from the germline V gene. V lost 3 bases, J lost 5 bases, and 13 bases lay in between. Here the CDR3 DNA reads TGTGCCAGCAGCTTCTCGGACAGAACAACCGGGGAGCTGTTTTTT. Protein: CASSFSDRTTGELFF.

The chain is built from TRBV14 and TRBJ1-2; TRBD1 matches at 7 bases. The CDR3 length is 13 residues. V was clipped by 0 bases and J by 10 bases; unmatched bases: 5. In germline, CDR1 is SGHDN, CDR2 FVKESK. The CDR3 loop reads CASSQDWQGDYTF. The CDR3 DNA sequence: TGTGCCAGCAGCCAAGATTGGCAGGGGGACTACACCTTC.

The chain combines TRBV3-1 (or the pseudogene TRBV3-2) with TRBJ1-4; D call uncertain. V gave up 6 bases and J gave up 6 bases, with 11 bases separating them. Germline CDR1 LGHDT, CDR2 YNNKEL (reference sequence). CDR3 length: 13 residues. The CDR3 DNA follows: TGTGCCAGCAGTCCAGACTCACATGAAAAACTGTTTTTT. Translation: CASSPDSHEKLFF.

The rearrangement uses TRBV9 and TRBJ2-1; 11 bases align to TRBD2. Trimming at V came to 4 bases and at J to 9 bases, leaving 12 bases not matched to a gene. CDR3 size: 16 residues. Germline CDR1 reads SGDLS; CDR2 reads YYNGEE. CDR3 nucleotide sequence: TGTGCCAGCAGCCCCGAATTAGCGGGAGGGCCAAGTGAGCAGTTCTTC. Translating it yields CASSPELAGGPSEQFF.

The V and J genes are TRBV3-1 (or the pseudogene TRBV3-2) and TRBJ2-7, with D maybe TRBD2 (6 bases). This CDR3 comprises 13 residues. Deletions cut 3 bases from V and 6 bases from J, with 12 bases between. Per the germline V gene, CDR1 is LGHDT and CDR2 is YNNKEL (reference sequence). CDR3 DNA: TGTGCCAGCAGCCATCCGGAGGGATCCGAGCAGTACTTC. As protein: CASSHPEGSEQYF.

This chain connects TRBV2 to TRBJ1-5; a possible D gene is TRBD1 (6 bases). This CDR3 is 15 amino acids long. The germline CDR1 and CDR2 sequences are SNHLY and FYNNEI. V gave up 5 bases and J gave up 7 bases, with 18 bases separating them. The CDR3 loop reads CASSRDIQMGQPQHF. The CDR3 region has the DNA TGTGCCAGCAGTCGGGACATCCAAATGGGACAGCCCCAGCATTTT. Full variable domain (missing parts from reference TRBV2 and TRBJ1-5): EPEVTQTPSHQVTQMGQEVILRCVPISNHLYFYWYRQILGQKVEFLVSFYNNEISEKSEIFDDQFSVERPDGSNFTLKIRSTKLEDSAMYFCASSRDIQMGQPQHFGDGTRLSIL.

This chain uses TRBV3-1 (or the pseudogene TRBV3-2) with TRBJ2-3, with no clear D. The germline V gene encodes CDR1 LGHDT and CDR2 YNNKEL (reference sequence). V shed 1 base and J shed 1 base, with 6 bases lying between them. The length of the CDR3 is 14 residues. Here the CDR3 DNA reads TGTGCCAGCAGCCAAGCCTATGGCACAGATACGCAGTATTTT. Its protein product is CASSQAYGTDTQYF.

The chain couples TRBV2 to TRBJ2-1; 10 nucleotides match TRBD2. Germline V gene sequence: CDR1 SNHLY, CDR2 FYNNEI. The CDR3 extends over 16 amino acids. V gave up 5 bases and J gave up 0 bases; unmatched junction bases: 4. The CDR3 nucleotides read TGTGCCAGCAGTAGGACTAGCGGCATCTCCTACAATGAGCAGTTCTTC. It encodes CASSRTSGISYNEQFF.

V usage is TRBV6-5 and J usage is TRBJ1-2, with a weak D call TRBD1 (5 bases). V lost 6 bases and J lost 4, with 9 bases in between. The length of the CDR3 is 12 residues. CDR1 and CDR2 (germline): MNHEY, SVGAGI. CDR3 protein: CASRADSYGYTF. The DNA for the CDR3 is TGTGCCAGCAGGGCAGACAGCTATGGCTACACCTTC.

V is TRBV2 and J is TRBJ1-5; possibly TRBD1 for D (5 bases). V was trimmed by 9 bases and J by 7 bases, leaving 22 bases between them. This CDR3 is 15 amino acids long. The germline V gene has CDR1 SNHLY and CDR2 FYNNEI. The CDR3 DNA reads TGTGCCAGTGGGGCCCTGAAGGGTGAGCGACAGCCCCAGCATTTT. Translated: CASGALKGERQPQHF.

This chain connects TRBV5-1 to TRBJ2-3; TRBD1 aligns across 10 bases. The trim removed 0 bases at V and 4 bases at J, leaving 2 bases unmatched. The length of the CDR3 is 15 residues. CDR1 is SGHRS and CDR2 is YFSETQ in the germline V gene. CDR3 region: CASSLAGQGADTQYF. The CDR3 DNA is TGCGCCAGCAGCTTGGCAGGACAGGGGGCAGATACGCAGTATTTT.

The table lists this clone with a few counts. CDR3 DNA sequence: TGTGCCAGCAGTTCGACTCAGGGGGGGCCCCAGCATTTT. Its protein is CASSSTQGGPQHF. This sequence joins TRBV12-3 or TRBV12-4 and TRBJ1-5, with 7 bases that match TRBD1. The length of the CDR3 is 13 residues. V trimming: 4 bases; J trimming: 9 bases; junction bases outside the gene matches: 6.

The CDR3 reads CASSTGLQQETQYF. The CDR3 DNA reads as TGCGCCAGCAGCACGGGACTCCAGCAAGAGACCCAGTACTTC. V gene TRBV5-1 combines with J gene TRBJ2-5, with a weak D call TRBD2 (6 bases). The CDR3 sequence is 14 residues long. V lost 4 bases to trimming and J lost 2 bases, with 12 bases between them. The germline V gene encodes CDR1 SGHRS and CDR2 YFSETQ.

The CDR3 sequence is CASSPLASERNEQFF. The CDR3 DNA sequence: TGTGCCAGCTCACCACTAGCGTCTGAGCGGAATGAGCAGTTCTTC. The chain couples TRBV18 to TRBJ2-1, with TRBD2 as a possible D gene (5 bases). CDR3 length equals 15 residues. Trimming pared 1 base from V and 7 bases from J, leaving 14 bases between. The germline V gene has CDR1 KGHSH and CDR2 LQKENI.